This TCR beta chain comes out of a study of blood T cell repertoires in COVID-19. There are a few counts of this clone. This CDR3 is 14 amino acids long. From germline, CDR1 is SGHDN and CDR2 FVKESK. The V gene lost 1 base and the J gene lost 8 bases, with 12 bases spanning the gap. This table comes from immunoSEQ multiplex PCR, and its TCRdb copy is limited to in-frame clones, with some not included. The sample contains some 56,000 clones, more than 70% of which appear only once. The source of this sequence is a man aged 55-75 years with acute or convalescent COVID-19. This rearrangement joins TRBV14 to TRBJ2-1; D not resolved. Material for sequencing was peripheral blood. The CDR3 DNA sequence: TGTGCCAGCAGCCAAGGACTGAGAAACTATGAGCAGTTCTTC. Its translation: CASSQGLRNYEQFF. Using reference TRBV14 and TRBJ2-1 for the parts outside the CDR3, the full variable domain is EAGVTQFPSHSVIEKGQTVTLRCDPISGHDNLYWYRRVMGKEIKFLLHFVKESKQDESGMPNNRFLAERTGGTYSTLKVQPAELEDSGVYFCASSQGLRNYEQFFGPGTRLTVL.